This T cell receptor beta chain was sequenced for a study of beta chain features in type 1 diabetes. Every bit of the isolated RNA underwent reverse transcription, so sequencing read expressed TCRB transcripts. Assay: immunoSEQ multiplex PCR; the TCRdb copy retains only in-frame clones and omits some. The table has 150,000 to 200,000 clones, just over 8% seen once. This clone turned up a few times. Its target is unknown. Post-sort purity exceeded 95% for all sorted populations. This CDR3 has 11 residues. V lost 4 bases and J lost 3, with 3 bases in between. Germline assignment: CDR1 SNHLY and CDR2 FYNNEI. Study-wide points: Whether TCRB rearrangement is influenced by HLA type was left unresolved in this analysis. Equally in patients and controls, PCR might preferentially amplify shorter templates. The study found moderately but significantly shorter TCRB CDR3s in all four CD4+ subsets of Type 1 diabetes patients. The study found that naive, central memory and Treg TCRB repertoires appeared more similar in patients than in healthy donors.

Sequenced: central memory CD4+ T cells from blood. The chain carries TRBV2 and TRBJ1-1; D call uncertain. The clonotype was recovered from a woman aged 18-29 years with type 1 diabetes. CDR3 bases: TGTGCCAGCAGTGGGCACACTGAAGCTTTCTTT. Translating it yields CASSGHTEAFF.